What follows are 14 T cell receptor beta chains derived from one specimen sequenced in a study of T cell responses to AZD1222 COVID-19 vaccine. Libraries were prepared by immunoSEQ multiplex PCR; TCRdb keeps only in-frame clonotypes and omits some of them. The sample has 90,000 to 100,000 clones, about 88% seen once. This material consisted of peripheral blood, taken 28 days after the second AZD1222 dose. These receptors all stem from an adult who received the AZD1222 COVID-19 vaccine.

This clone was seen once. The chain employs TRBV18 and TRBJ2-1, with 10 bases fitting TRBD2. The CDR3 consists of 20 residues. Germline values: CDR1 KGHSH, CDR2 LQKENI. V lost 3 bases and J lost 1; bases outside the gene matches: 15. CDR3 coding DNA: TGTGCCAGCTCACCCATGATTGCATATAGCGGGAGGAAATCCTACAATGAGCAGTTCTTC. Translating it yields CASSPMIAYSGRKSYNEQFF. The full variable domain, rest sourced from reference TRBV18 and TRBJ2-1, is NAGVMQNPRHLVRRRGQEARLRCSPMKGHSHVYWYRQLPEEGLKFMVYLQKENIIDESGMPKERFSAEFPKEGPSILRIQQVVRGDSAAYFCASSPMIAYSGRKSYNEQFFGPGTRLTVL.

The chain uses TRBV27 and TRBJ1-5, with 9 nucleotides matching TRBD1. V trimming: 3 bases; J trimming: 11 bases; junction bases outside the gene matches: 5. Germline values: CDR1 MNHEY, CDR2 SMNVEV (reference sequence). The CDR3 spans 13 residues. In DNA, the CDR3 is TGTGCCAGCAGTTTGTCCGACAGGGGGGCCCAGCATTTT. It codes for CASSLSDRGAQHF.

The rearrangement joins TRBV24-1 to TRBJ1-5, with TRBD1 identical over 7 bases. The V gene's germline CDR1 is KGHDR and CDR2 SFDVKD. The junction had 16 bases not matched to a gene; V was cut back by 5 bases and J by 4 bases. The CDR3 is 18 residues long. Here the CDR3 reads CATSVPGQKNFCNQPQHF. The CDR3 DNA follows: TGTGCCACCAGTGTCCCGGGACAGAAGAACTTTTGTAATCAGCCCCAGCATTTT.

The CDR3 reads CASSQTSGGYNEQFF. The DNA of the CDR3 is TGTGCCAGCAGCCAGACTAGCGGGGGGTACAATGAGCAGTTCTTC. The chain is built from TRBV7-2 and TRBJ2-1; 13 bases are a match to TRBD2. Germline loops: CDR1 SGHTA, CDR2 FQGNSA. The V segment lost 5 bases and the J segment 4 bases; nucleotides outside the gene matches: 2. This CDR3 region has 15 residues. Supplemented by reference TRBV7-2 and TRBJ2-1, the full variable domain reads GAGVSQSPSNKVTEKGKDVELRCDPISGHTALYWYRQSLGQGLEFLIYFQGNSAPDKSGLPSDRFSAERTGGSVSTLTIQRTQQEDSAVYLCASSQTSGGYNEQFFGPGTRLTVL.

The chain is built from TRBV6-6 and TRBJ2-3; maybe TRBD2 (6 bases). The ends were cut back, 6 bases at V and 2 bases at J, with 12 bases in the middle. The CDR3 contains 14 residues. Germline lookup yields CDR1 MNHNY and CDR2 SVGAGI (reference sequence). The CDR3 is CASRSGWSTDTQYF. CDR3 nucleotides: TGTGCCAGCAGAAGCGGGTGGTCCACAGATACGCAGTATTTT.

The rearrangement links TRBV30 to TRBJ1-3, with D perhaps matching TRBD1 (6 bases). From germline, CDR1 is GTSNPN and CDR2 SVGIG (reference sequence). The germline V and J ends were trimmed by 0 bases and 0 bases, with 9 bases remaining between them. The CDR3 contains 15 residues. The CDR3 DNA follows: TGTGCCTGGAGTGTAGGACAGATCTCTGGAAACACCATATATTTT. Amino acid sequence: CAWSVGQISGNTIYF.

This clone has only a few counts. The chain carries TRBV3-1 (or the pseudogene TRBV3-2) and TRBJ2-7, with D perhaps matching TRBD1 (5 bases). The CDR3 spans 18 residues. CDR1 is LGHDT and CDR2 is YNNKEL in the germline V gene (reference sequence). The germline V and J ends were trimmed by 2 bases and 0 bases, with 20 bases remaining between them. CDR3 nucleotides: TGTGCCAGCAGCCAATATATTTTAGACAGCCAGAGCTCCTACGAGCAGTACTTC. Translated, it gives CASSQYILDSQSSYEQYF.

The V call is TRBV6-1, the J call TRBJ1-5, with D perhaps matching TRBD1 (6 bases). CDR1 and CDR2 (germline): MNHNS, SASEGT. V was trimmed by 4 bases and J by 2 bases, leaving 15 bases between them. The CDR3 runs to 16 residues. The CDR3, as DNA: TGTGCCAGCAGTGGGGGGGCAGGGCATGGCAATCAGCCCCAGCATTTT. Its protein product is CASSGGAGHGNQPQHF.

This clone was detected once. The chain carries TRBV27 and TRBJ1-2; 8 nucleotides align to TRBD1. From germline, CDR1 is MNHEY and CDR2 SMNVEV (reference sequence). With V trimmed by 2 bases and J by 3 bases, 2 bases remained unmatched. The CDR3 runs to 14 residues. The CDR3 nucleotides read TGTGCCAGCAGTTTAAACAGGGGGGACTATGGCTACACCTTC. It specifies CASSLNRGDYGYTF.

The chain couples TRBV5-1 to TRBJ1-1; D call uncertain. Germline-derived CDR1 and CDR2 are SGHRS and YFSETQ. The CDR3 sequence is 15 residues long. V was shortened by 1 base and J by 0 bases, with 10 bases between the two germline ends. The CDR3 DNA is TGCGCCAGCAGCTTGAACATAAACTTGAACACTGAAGCTTTCTTT. Translating it yields CASSLNINLNTEAFF.

The chain links TRBV30 to TRBJ1-2; D call uncertain. Germline V gene lookup returns CDR1 GTSNPN and CDR2 SVGIG (reference sequence). Trimming left V 2 bases short and J 7 bases short, with 17 bases between. This CDR3 contains 14 residues. Here the CDR3 DNA reads TGTGCCTGGAGTCTGAGACTACAGAAGGGTGGCTACACCTTC. It yields the protein CAWSLRLQKGGYTF.

The chain employs TRBV4-2 and TRBJ2-7; TRBD2 matches at 9 bases. Germline V lookup: CDR1 LGHNA, CDR2 YNFKEQ. V was pared by 0 bases and J by 3 bases, with 3 bases of the junction left unmatched. CDR3 size: 15 residues. CDR3 amino acids: CASSQETSGGYEQYF. The CDR3 DNA is TGTGCCAGCAGCCAAGAGACTAGCGGAGGCTACGAGCAGTACTTC.

This chain joins TRBV6-5 and TRBJ1-5; D is unresolved. Germline CDR1 is MNHEY and CDR2 is SVGAGI. Trimming took off 2 bases at V and 0 bases at J, with 5 bases between the two ends. The CDR3 covers 14 residues. In nucleotides, the CDR3 is TGTGCCAGCAGTTACGGCGGTAGCAATCAGCCCCAGCATTTT. Protein product: CASSYGGSNQPQHF.

This chain connects TRBV11-3 to TRBJ1-1, with TRBD1 matching 9 bases. The V segment lost 5 bases and the J segment 7 bases; nucleotides outside the gene matches: 8. CDR3 length: 14 amino acids. Germline V gene data show CDR1 as SGHNT and CDR2 as YENEEA. The CDR3 sequence is CASSPGTGRGEAFF. The CDR3 DNA reads as TGTGCCAGCAGCCCCGGGACAGGGCGAGGTGAAGCTTTCTTT.